Following are 11 T cell receptor beta chains from one sample sequenced in a study of blood T cell repertoires in COVID-19. Sequenced by immunoSEQ multiplex PCR; TCRdb stores in-frame clones only, minus some. The sample lists about 120,000 clones; around 80% were seen once. Specimen: peripheral blood. These receptors originate from a man between 45 and 60 years old with acute or convalescent COVID-19.

The CDR3 region has the DNA TGTGCCAGCCACGGGGGAACGAACACCGGGGAGCTGTTTTTT. Its protein is CASHGGTNTGELFF. This chain uses TRBV5-4 with TRBJ2-2, with D perhaps TRBD2 (6 bases). V lost 7 bases, J lost 0 bases, and 10 bases lay in between. This CDR3 is built from 14 residues. Germline V gene data show CDR1 as SGHNT and CDR2 as YYREEE (reference sequence). The whole variable domain, filled in from reference TRBV5-4 and TRBJ2-2, reads ETGVTQSPTHLIKTRGQQVTLRCSSQSGHNTVSWYQQALGQGPQFIFQYYREEENGRGNFPPRFSGLQFPNYSSELNVNALELDDSALYLCASHGGTNTGELFFGEGSRLTVL.

This chain uses TRBV10-3 with TRBJ1-1; 9 bases are a match to TRBD1. V dropped 6 bases and J dropped 7; count of bases not matched to a gene: 9. Germline CDR1 is ENHRY and CDR2 is SYGVKD. This CDR3 has 14 amino acids. The CDR3 sequence is CAISDSGTGFEAFF. Written as DNA, the CDR3 is TGTGCCATCAGCGACTCCGGGACAGGGTTTGAAGCTTTCTTT.

The rearrangement links TRBV7-8 to TRBJ1-1; D not certain. CDR1 and CDR2 from the germline V gene are SGHVS and FQNEAQ. This CDR3 has 13 residues. Trimming removed 4 bases from V and 6 bases from J, with 12 bases in between. CDR3 in amino acids: CASSSGVRAEAFF. For the CDR3, the DNA is TGTGCCAGCAGCTCAGGCGTGAGGGCTGAAGCTTTCTTT.

The gene calls are TRBV18 and TRBJ1-2; 7 bases are a match to TRBD1. This CDR3 comprises 18 residues. Unmatched junction bases numbered 15, after V lost 4 bases and J lost 1 base. The germline V gene has CDR1 KGHSH and CDR2 LQKENI. The CDR3 reads CASSRALNRDRINYGYTF. CDR3 DNA sequence: TGTGCCAGCTCACGGGCCCTAAACCGGGACAGAATTAACTATGGCTACACCTTC.

In this sample, this clone turned up a few times. The rearrangement links TRBV5-1 to TRBJ2-7, with 9 nucleotides matching TRBD2. This CDR3 is built from 15 residues. CDR1 SGHRS and CDR2 YFSETQ come from the germline V gene. With V trimmed by 3 bases and J by 3 bases, 7 bases remained unmatched. CDR3 bases: TGCGCCAGCAGCTCCCAAGCGGGGGGCCTCTACGAGCAGTACTTC. Translated: CASSSQAGGLYEQYF. The full variable domain, in which reference TRBV5-1 and TRBJ2-7 provide the parts outside the CDR3, is KAGVTQTPRYLIKTRGQQVTLSCSPISGHRSVSWYQQTPGQGLQFLFEYFSETQRNKGNFPGRFSGRQFSNSRSEMNVSTLELGDSALYLCASSSQAGGLYEQYFGPGTRLTVT.

A word on this clone: Distinct nucleotide sequences in the sample also encode this CDR3. J is TRBJ2-3 and V is TRBV12-3 or TRBV12-4, with D hard to call. With 5 bases removed from V and 6 bases from J, the gap between germline ends came to 6 bases. The length of the CDR3 is 11 residues. The DNA of the CDR3 is TGTGCCAGCAGTCCGGAGGATACGCAGTATTTT. Protein product: CASSPEDTQYF.

V usage is TRBV28 and J usage is TRBJ2-7, with 8 positions matching TRBD1. Looked up from germline, CDR1 is MDHEN and CDR2 is SYDVKM. J gave up 2 bases and V 8 bases, and 8 bases lay outside the gene matches. CDR3 size: 14 residues. The chain's CDR3 is CASHQGALAYEQYF. DNA of the CDR3: TGTGCCAGCCATCAGGGGGCATTAGCCTACGAGCAGTACTTC.

The chain joins TRBV5-4 to TRBJ2-7; D might be TRBD1 (5 bases). The CDR3 covers 14 residues. Germline lookup yields CDR1 SGHNT and CDR2 YYREEE (reference sequence). The V end was cut by 3 bases, the J end by 2 bases, with 12 bases between. The CDR3 region has the DNA TGTGCCAGCAGCTGGGGCGTACCCCCCTACGAGCAGTACTTC. Its translation is CASSWGVPPYEQYF.

The chain links TRBV6-6 to TRBJ2-7; weak D call: TRBD2 (5 bases). V gave up 7 bases and J gave up 5 bases, with 21 bases separating them. Germline CDR1 and CDR2: MNHNY and SVGAGI (reference sequence). This CDR3 is built from 15 residues. CDR3 sequence reads: CASIVSPGYSHEQYF. The CDR3 DNA reads as TGTGCCAGCATCGTCTCTCCGGGGTATTCCCACGAGCAGTACTTC.

This clone has only one observation. Here the CDR3 DNA reads TGTGCCAGCAGCTTGTTCGGGAGAAAGACCCAGTACTTC. It translates to CASSLFGRKTQYF. V usage is TRBV5-4 and J usage is TRBJ2-5; D possibly corresponds to TRBD2 (6 bases). CDR3 length: 13 residues. V was shortened by 1 base and J by 6 bases, with 10 bases between the two germline ends. Germline-derived CDR1 and CDR2 are SGHNT and YYREEE (reference sequence).

The V call is TRBV3-1 (or the pseudogene TRBV3-2), the J call TRBJ2-7; TRBD2 might be the D (6 bases). The germline V and J ends were trimmed by 5 bases and 6 bases, with 14 bases remaining between them. In germline, CDR1 is LGHDT, CDR2 YNNKEL (reference sequence). This CDR3 contains 13 residues. The DNA for the CDR3 is TGTGCCAGCAGCTACCGGGACTTCCGCGAGCAGTACTTC. Translated, it gives CASSYRDFREQYF.